The 29 T cell receptor beta chains below all came from one sample that was sequenced in a study of early T cells in non-severe SARS-CoV-2 infection. In TCRdb, the 5' RACE reads were re-called with MiXCR into one record per CDR3 protein. Of tens of thousands of distinct CDR3 sequences listed, around 12% are singletons. The source material was whole blood, sampled at baseline. Source of these receptors: an adult who was a healthcare worker with PCR-confirmed SARS-CoV-2 infection or an uninfected control (not recorded which).

This CDR3 is CASSPRQGSNSPLHF. The CDR3 DNA reads as TGTGCCAGCAGTCCGAGGCAGGGGTCTAATTCACCCCTCCACTTT. This chain links TRBV2 with TRBJ1-6; possibly TRBD1 for D (6 bases). The CDR3 runs 15 residues. The ends were cut back, 5 bases at V and 6 bases at J, with 14 bases in the middle. CDR1 SNHLY and CDR2 FYNNEI come from the germline V gene.

This clonotype was observed a handful of times. The chain links TRBV18 to TRBJ2-2; 8 bases are shared with TRBD1. CDR1 and CDR2 (germline): KGHSH, LQKENI. V gave up 2 bases and J gave up 7 bases; unmatched junction bases: 9. The CDR3 sequence is 16 residues long. The CDR3 reads CASSPSRGRSVGELFF. The CDR3 DNA is TGTGCCAGCTCACCATCCAGGGGGCGCTCGGTCGGGGAGCTGTTTTTT.

The table lists this clonotype with many counts. The chain joins TRBV2 to TRBJ2-1; 10 nucleotides match TRBD2. Germline trimming cut 5 bases from V and 7 bases from J; bases unmatched to any gene: 8. The germline V gene has CDR1 SNHLY and CDR2 FYNNEI. The CDR3 has 15 amino acids. CDR3 nucleotides: TGTGCCAGCAGTAAAACTAGCGGGGAGGCGAATGAGCAGTTCTTC. Protein: CASSKTSGEANEQFF.

There are a few counts of this clonotype. This chain joins TRBV6-5 and TRBJ2-3; TRBD2 agrees at 9 bases. Germline CDR1 MNHEY, CDR2 SVGAGI. The CDR3 has 13 amino acids. The V segment lost 7 bases and the J segment 12 bases; nucleotides outside the gene matches: 11. The CDR3 coding sequence is TGTGCCAGCACGCCGCCCGGGACTAGCAGCCAGTATTTT. Translated, it gives CASTPPGTSSQYF.

The sample holds a few counts of this clonotype. The J gene is TRBJ2-2, the V gene TRBV24-1; TRBD1 or TRBD2 may be the D gene (6 bases each). V lost 8 bases and J lost 7, with 13 bases in between. CDR3 size: 13 residues. Germline V gene data show CDR1 as KGHDR and CDR2 as SFDVKD. DNA of the CDR3: TGTGCCACCACCGGGGGCCGAAACGGGGAGCTGTTTTTT. This encodes CATTGGRNGELFF.

V is TRBV7-9 and J is TRBJ1-1, with TRBD1 matching 10 bases. CDR3 length equals 14 residues. Losses at the gene ends were 6 bases for V and 1 base for J; bases not matched to a gene: 2. Germline values: CDR1 SEHNR, CDR2 FQNEAQ (reference sequence). CDR3: CASRGTGANTEAFF. CDR3 sequence (DNA): TGTGCCAGCAGGGGGACAGGGGCGAACACTGAAGCTTTCTTT.

This clonotype was picked up a small number of times. This chain uses TRBV20-1 with TRBJ2-7; D is uncertain. Trimming cost V 3 bases and J 3 bases, with 0 bases left between them. This CDR3 contains 9 residues. CDR1 is DFQATT and CDR2 is SNEGSKA in the germline V gene (reference sequence). CDR3 in amino acids: CSASYEQYF. DNA for the CDR3: TGCAGTGCTAGCTACGAGCAGTACTTC.

This clonotype appeared a few times. J is TRBJ2-1 and V is TRBV11-2, with 7 bases matching TRBD1. V was pared by 5 bases and J by 3 bases, with 7 bases of the junction left unmatched. Germline values: CDR1 SGHAT, CDR2 FQNNGV. The CDR3 extends over 15 amino acids. Here the CDR3 reads CASSPGQQYYNEQFF. As DNA, the CDR3 is TGTGCCAGCAGCCCGGGACAGCAGTACTACAATGAGCAGTTCTTC.

This clonotype was detected many times. The chain uses TRBV7-2 and TRBJ2-3, with a weak D call TRBD1 (6 bases). The CDR3 loop spans 17 amino acids. The V and J ends lost 2 bases and 1 base respectively, with 16 bases between them. The germline V gene encodes CDR1 SGHTA and CDR2 FQGNSA. The CDR3 bases are TGTGCCAGCAGCTTACGGCCCACAGGGCAAGGCACAGATACGCAGTATTTT. Amino acid sequence: CASSLRPTGQGTDTQYF. Based on the CDR3 plus reference TRBV7-2 and TRBJ2-3, the full variable domain is GAGVSQSPSNKVTEKGKDVELRCDPISGHTALYWYRQSLGQGLEFLIYFQGNSAPDKSGLPSDRFSAERTGGSVSTLTIQRTQQEDSAVYLCASSLRPTGQGTDTQYFGPGTRLTVL.

This clonotype has at least ten counts. The rearrangement links TRBV5-1 to TRBJ1-1, with a possible D match to TRBD1 (6 bases). CDR3 size: 15 residues. V lost 2 bases and J lost 4, with 15 bases in between. Germline V CDR1 and CDR2: SGHRS, YFSETQ. CDR3 sequence (DNA): TGCGCCAGCAGCTTAGGGCCGGACAGCGCCACTGAAGCTTTCTTT. Translating gives CASSLGPDSATEAFF.

This chain connects TRBV28 to TRBJ2-1; TRBD2 aligns across 12 bases. The length of the CDR3 is 14 residues. The ends lost 5 bases at V and 7 bases at J; junction bases unmatched: 3. Germline CDR1 reads MDHEN; CDR2 reads SYDVKM. CDR3 DNA sequence: TGTGCCAGCAGTCTAGCGGGGGGGCTAAATGAGCAGTTCTTC. It specifies CASSLAGGLNEQFF.

The CDR3 DNA is TGTGCCAGCAGCCCAGGCTCAAAGGGGTGGGAGACCCAGTACTTC. This gives the protein CASSPGSKGWETQYF. The chain carries TRBV13 and TRBJ2-5, with D maybe TRBD1 (5 bases). Germline V gives CDR1 PRHDT, CDR2 FYEKMQ (reference sequence). The CDR3 consists of 15 residues. Trimming took off 5 bases at V and 5 bases at J, with 18 bases between the two ends.

This clonotype was found many times. This chain uses TRBV2 with TRBJ1-2; 12 bases match TRBD1. V trimming: 4 bases; J trimming: 9 bases; junction bases outside the gene matches: 15. Germline loops: CDR1 SNHLY, CDR2 FYNNEI. This CDR3 comprises 17 residues. The CDR3 DNA reads TGTGCCAGCAGTGTCGTTAAATCCGGGACAGGGGGCGGTCGCTACACCTTC. Amino acids: CASSVVKSGTGGGRYTF.

This chain uses TRBV29-1 with TRBJ1-2; D is possibly TRBD1 (6 bases). Germline assignment: CDR1 SQVTM and CDR2 ANQGSEA. The CDR3 loop spans 14 amino acids. V was cut by 2 bases and J by 3 bases, with 13 bases left in between. The CDR3 DNA reads TGCAGCGTTGAACTCATCCGGACAGACTATGGCTACACCTTC. It specifies CSVELIRTDYGYTF.

This rearrangement joins TRBV20-1 to TRBJ2-7; 15 nucleotides agree with TRBD2. The CDR3 runs to 17 residues. Germline values: CDR1 DFQATT, CDR2 SNEGSKA (reference sequence). The V gene end was trimmed by 6 bases and the J gene end by 0 bases; junction bases not matched to a gene: 9. CDR3 nucleotide sequence: TGCAGTGCCCCGCCGGGACTAGCGGGGGGACTCTCCTACGAGCAGTACTTC. Its translation is CSAPPGLAGGLSYEQYF.

CDR3 in amino acids: CASSSPGTGGWGYTF. As DNA, the CDR3 is TGTGCCAGTAGTTCGCCCGGGACAGGGGGCTGGGGCTACACCTTC. J is TRBJ1-2 and V is TRBV19; 12 bases line up with TRBD1. CDR3 length: 15 residues. Germline V lookup: CDR1 LNHDA, CDR2 SQIVND (reference sequence). Unmatched junction bases numbered 9, after V lost 5 bases and J lost 8 bases.

The CDR3 reads CASSSPGTGARYNEQFF. CDR3 bases: TGTGCCAGCAGCAGTCCCGGGACAGGGGCAAGGTACAATGAGCAGTTCTTC. J is TRBJ2-1 and V is TRBV6-5; 10 bases are a match to TRBD1. In germline, CDR1 is MNHEY, CDR2 SVGAGI. There are 17 residues in the CDR3. V dropped 6 bases and J dropped 4; count of bases not matched to a gene: 12.

This chain joins TRBV28 and TRBJ2-2, with D perhaps TRBD1 or TRBD2 (5 bases each). The CDR3 covers 15 residues. Germline V gene sequence: CDR1 MDHEN, CDR2 SYDVKM. V was shortened by 4 bases and J by 7 bases, with 16 bases between the two germline ends. The CDR3, as DNA: TGTGCCAGCAGTTCCGGGGCCCCTGGTCACGGGGAGCTGTTTTTT. It specifies CASSSGAPGHGELFF.

The rearrangement uses TRBV18 and TRBJ1-5; D is ambiguous. V gave up 2 bases and J gave up 5 bases, with 4 bases separating them. The germline gives CDR1 KGHSH, CDR2 LQKENI. This CDR3 region has 12 residues. The DNA of the CDR3 is TGTGCCAGCTCACCAACGGATCAGCCCCAGCATTTT. It encodes CASSPTDQPQHF.

This clonotype was seen at least ten times. CDR3 coding DNA: TGCAGTGCAAAAGCAGGGGGCAGTCAGCCCCAGCATTTT. It translates to CSAKAGGSQPQHF. The chain is built from TRBV20-1 and TRBJ1-5; 8 bases map to TRBD1. The CDR3 extends over 13 amino acids. Germline trimming cut 6 bases from V and 6 bases from J; bases unmatched to any gene: 7. Looked up from germline, CDR1 is DFQATT and CDR2 is SNEGSKA (reference sequence).

The V call is TRBV3-1, the J call TRBJ2-2; TRBD2 matches 7 bases. V shed 4 bases, J shed 6 bases, and the junction held 8 bases outside the gene matches. CDR3 length equals 15 residues. CDR1 and CDR2 from the germline V gene are LGHDT and YNNKEL (reference sequence). CDR3 bases: TGTGCCAGCAGCCCCTCATGGGAGGGGTCCGGGGAGCTGTTTTTT. It specifies CASSPSWEGSGELFF.

This clonotype was detected a few times. J is TRBJ2-1 and V is TRBV6-2 or TRBV6-3; 13 bases agree with TRBD2. J lost 4 bases, V lost 6 bases, and 3 bases had no gene match. Germline values: CDR1 MNHEY, CDR2 SVGEGT. The CDR3 length is 15 residues. The CDR3 protein is CASSRLAGGYNEQFF. CDR3 nucleotides: TGTGCCAGCAGCCGACTAGCGGGGGGTTACAATGAGCAGTTCTTC.

This clonotype was recorded at least ten times. V gene TRBV7-2 combines with J gene TRBJ2-7, with D unresolved. V shed 5 bases and J shed 0 bases, with 11 bases lying between them. Looked up from germline, CDR1 is SGHTA and CDR2 is FQGNSA. CDR3 length equals 14 residues. CDR3 sequence: CASSPRTGSYEQYF. In DNA, the CDR3 is TGTGCCAGCAGCCCCCGGACCGGCTCCTACGAGCAGTACTTC.

This clonotype has only a few counts. This sequence joins TRBV20-1 and TRBJ2-1; D remains ambiguous. The CDR3 is 10 residues long. Germline loops: CDR1 DFQATT, CDR2 SNEGSKA (reference sequence). The V end lost 3 bases, the J end lost 14 bases, and 11 bases lay between the germline ends. The CDR3 DNA is TGCAGTGCTAGTAGGTCGCTTGAGTTCTTC. Translating it yields CSASRSLEFF.

This clonotype was observed a handful of times. The chain joins TRBV7-8 to TRBJ2-7; 10 positions agree with TRBD2. The J segment lost 7 bases and the V segment lost 4 bases, leaving 16 bases of the junction unmatched. CDR3 length: 17 residues. From germline, CDR1 is SGHVS and CDR2 FQNEAQ. The CDR3 DNA reads TGTGCCAGCAGCTCACCCCTTGGAGCGGGGGGGCCGGAAGAGCAGTACTTC. Protein sequence: CASSSPLGAGGPEEQYF.

This clonotype was recorded many times. This chain joins TRBV5-1 and TRBJ1-2; unclear D gene. CDR1 is SGHRS and CDR2 is YFSETQ in the germline V gene. The CDR3 runs 13 residues. Trimming shortened V by 0 bases and J by 2 bases, and 5 bases separated the two germline ends. DNA for the CDR3: TGCGCCAGCAGCTTGGCCACGAACTATGGCTACACCTTC. It is translated as CASSLATNYGYTF.

A few counts support this clonotype. The J gene is TRBJ1-2, the V gene TRBV28; no definite D call. The CDR3 is made up of 17 amino acids. V dropped 8 bases and J dropped 2 bases, with 24 bases sitting between them. Germline CDR1 and CDR2: MDHEN and SYDVKM. The CDR3 DNA sequence: TGTGCCAGCGTCTCATCGTTAGGGTCGAGCCTCAACTATGGCTACACCTTC. Translating it yields CASVSSLGSSLNYGYTF.

This clonotype came up many times. The V gene is TRBV11-2, the J gene TRBJ2-1, with 10 bases that match TRBD1. V lost 5 bases and J lost 9; bases outside the gene matches: 10. The CDR3 spans 15 residues. The germline CDR1 and CDR2 sequences are SGHAT and FQNNGV. CDR3 sequence (DNA): TGTGCCAGCAGCAGAATCCGGGACAGGGGAGGTGAGCAGTTCTTC. This translates into CASSRIRDRGGEQFF. The whole variable domain, filled in from reference TRBV11-2 and TRBJ2-1, reads EAGVAQSPRYKIIEKRQSVAFWCNPISGHATLYWYQQILGQGPKLLIQFQNNGVVDDSQLPKDRFSAERLKGVDSTLKIQPAKLEDSAVYLCASSRIRDRGGEQFFGPGTRLTVL.

This sequence joins TRBV19 and TRBJ2-1; possible D gene TRBD1, 6 bases. The CDR3 has 15 residues. Per germline, CDR1 LNHDA and CDR2 SQIVND (reference sequence). V was clipped by 6 bases and J by 2 bases, with 14 bases between them. The CDR3: CASRPYRAPYNEQFF. The CDR3 DNA sequence: TGTGCCAGTAGGCCTTACAGGGCCCCCTACAATGAGCAGTTCTTC.